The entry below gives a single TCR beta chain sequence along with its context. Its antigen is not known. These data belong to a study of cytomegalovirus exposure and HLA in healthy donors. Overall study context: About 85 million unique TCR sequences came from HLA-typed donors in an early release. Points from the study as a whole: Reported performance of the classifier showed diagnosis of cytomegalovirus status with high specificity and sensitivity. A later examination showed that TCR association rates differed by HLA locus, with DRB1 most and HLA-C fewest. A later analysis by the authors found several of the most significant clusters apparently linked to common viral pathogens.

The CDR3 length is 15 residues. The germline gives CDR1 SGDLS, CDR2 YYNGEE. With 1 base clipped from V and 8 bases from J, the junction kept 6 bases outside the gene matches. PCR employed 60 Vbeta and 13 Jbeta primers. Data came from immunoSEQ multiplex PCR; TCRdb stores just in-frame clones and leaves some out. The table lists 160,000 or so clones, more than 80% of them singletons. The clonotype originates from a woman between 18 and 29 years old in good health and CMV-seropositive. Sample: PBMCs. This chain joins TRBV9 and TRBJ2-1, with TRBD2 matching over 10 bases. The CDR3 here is CASSVLGAGGDEQFF. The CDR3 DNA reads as TGTGCCAGCAGCGTACTGGGAGCGGGGGGGGATGAGCAGTTCTTC.